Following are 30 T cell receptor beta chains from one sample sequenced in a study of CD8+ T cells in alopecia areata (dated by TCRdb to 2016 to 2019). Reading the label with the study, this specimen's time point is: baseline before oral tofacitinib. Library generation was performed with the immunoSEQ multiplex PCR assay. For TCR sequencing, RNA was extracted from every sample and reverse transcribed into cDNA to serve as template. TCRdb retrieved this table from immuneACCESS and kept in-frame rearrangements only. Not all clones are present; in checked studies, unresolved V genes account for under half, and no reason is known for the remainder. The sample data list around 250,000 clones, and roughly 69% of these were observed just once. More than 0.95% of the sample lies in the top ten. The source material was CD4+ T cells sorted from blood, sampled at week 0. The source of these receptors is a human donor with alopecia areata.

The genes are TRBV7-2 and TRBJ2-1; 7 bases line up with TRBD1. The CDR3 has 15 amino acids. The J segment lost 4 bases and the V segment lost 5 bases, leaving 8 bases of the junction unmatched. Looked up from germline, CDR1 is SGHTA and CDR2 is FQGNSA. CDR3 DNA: TGTGCCAGCAGCCCCTTGAGGGGGCAGTACAATGAGCAGTTCTTC. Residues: CASSPLRGQYNEQFF.

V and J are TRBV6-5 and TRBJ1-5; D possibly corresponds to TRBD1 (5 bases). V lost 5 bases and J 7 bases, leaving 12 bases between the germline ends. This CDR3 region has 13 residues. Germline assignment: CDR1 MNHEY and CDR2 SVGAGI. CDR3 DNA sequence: TGTGCCAGCAGTCATCGGGGCCGGCAGCCCCAGCATTTT. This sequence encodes CASSHRGRQPQHF.

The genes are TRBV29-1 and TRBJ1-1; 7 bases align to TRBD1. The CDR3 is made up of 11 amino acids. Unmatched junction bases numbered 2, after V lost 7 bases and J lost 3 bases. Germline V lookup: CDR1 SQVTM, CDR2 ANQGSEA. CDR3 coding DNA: TGCAGCGGAGGGACAGACACTGAAGCTTTCTTT. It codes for CSGGTDTEAFF.

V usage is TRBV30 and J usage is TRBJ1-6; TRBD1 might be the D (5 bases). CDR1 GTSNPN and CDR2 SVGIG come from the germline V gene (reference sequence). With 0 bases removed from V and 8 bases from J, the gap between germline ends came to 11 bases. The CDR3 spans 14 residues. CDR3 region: CAWSVLTGDSPLHF. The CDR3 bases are TGTGCCTGGAGTGTCCTAACAGGAGATTCACCCCTCCACTTT. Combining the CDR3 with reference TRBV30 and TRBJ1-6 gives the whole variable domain SQTIHQWPATLVQPVGSPLSLECTVEGTSNPNLYWYRQAAGRGLQLLFYSVGIGQISSEVPQNLSASRPQDRQFILSSKKLLLSDSGFYLCAWSVLTGDSPLHFGNGTRLTVT.

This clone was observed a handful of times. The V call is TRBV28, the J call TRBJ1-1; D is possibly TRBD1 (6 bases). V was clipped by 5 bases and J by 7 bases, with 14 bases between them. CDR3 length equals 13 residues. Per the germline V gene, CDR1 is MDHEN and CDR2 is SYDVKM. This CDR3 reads CASSISRGSEAFF. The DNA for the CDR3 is TGTGCCAGCAGTATTAGCAGGGGTAGTGAAGCTTTCTTT.

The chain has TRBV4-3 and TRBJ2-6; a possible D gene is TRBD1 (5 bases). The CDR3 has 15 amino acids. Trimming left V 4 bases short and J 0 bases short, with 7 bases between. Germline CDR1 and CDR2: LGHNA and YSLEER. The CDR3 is CASSRDSSGANVLTF. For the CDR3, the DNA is TGCGCCAGCAGCCGAGACAGCTCTGGGGCCAACGTCCTGACTTTC.

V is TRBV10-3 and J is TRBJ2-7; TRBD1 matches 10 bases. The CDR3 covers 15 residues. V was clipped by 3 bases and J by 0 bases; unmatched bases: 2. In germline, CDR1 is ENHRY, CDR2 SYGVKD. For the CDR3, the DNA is TGTGCCATCAGTGATGGGACAGGGGTCTCCTACGAGCAGTACTTC. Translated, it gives CAISDGTGVSYEQYF.

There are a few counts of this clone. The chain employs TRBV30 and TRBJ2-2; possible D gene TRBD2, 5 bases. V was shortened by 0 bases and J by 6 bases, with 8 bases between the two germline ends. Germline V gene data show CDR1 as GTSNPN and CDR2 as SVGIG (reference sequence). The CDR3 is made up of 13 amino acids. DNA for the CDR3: TGTGCCTGGAGTGTACACGGGGCCGGGGAGCTGTTTTTT. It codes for CAWSVHGAGELFF.

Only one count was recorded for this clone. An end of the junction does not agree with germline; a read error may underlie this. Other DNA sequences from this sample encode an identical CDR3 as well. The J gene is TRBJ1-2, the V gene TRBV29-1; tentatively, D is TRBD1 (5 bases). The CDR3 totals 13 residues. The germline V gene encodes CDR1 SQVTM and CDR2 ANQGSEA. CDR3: CSVEDPGLGGYTF. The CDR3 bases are TGCAGCGTCGAAGATCCAGGGTTGGGTGGCTACACCTTC. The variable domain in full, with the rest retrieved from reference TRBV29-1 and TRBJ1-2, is SAVISQKPSRDICQRGTSLTIQCQVDSQVTMMFWYRQQPGQSLTLIATANQGSEATYESGFVIDKFPISRPNLTFSTLTVSNMSPEDSSIYLCSVEDPGLGGYTFGSGTRLTVV.

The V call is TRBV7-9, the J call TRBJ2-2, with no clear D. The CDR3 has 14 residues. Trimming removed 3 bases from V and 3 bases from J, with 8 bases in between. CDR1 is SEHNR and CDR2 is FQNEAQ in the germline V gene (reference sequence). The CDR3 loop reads CASSFDTYTGELFF. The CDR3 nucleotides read TGTGCCAGCAGCTTTGACACCTACACCGGGGAGCTGTTTTTT.

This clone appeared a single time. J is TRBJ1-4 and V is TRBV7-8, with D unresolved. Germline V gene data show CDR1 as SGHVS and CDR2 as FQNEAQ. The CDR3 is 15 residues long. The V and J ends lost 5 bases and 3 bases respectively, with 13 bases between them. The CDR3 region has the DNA TGTGCCAGCAGCCTCCGGGCGCAGGCTAATGAAAAACTGTTTTTT. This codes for CASSLRAQANEKLFF.

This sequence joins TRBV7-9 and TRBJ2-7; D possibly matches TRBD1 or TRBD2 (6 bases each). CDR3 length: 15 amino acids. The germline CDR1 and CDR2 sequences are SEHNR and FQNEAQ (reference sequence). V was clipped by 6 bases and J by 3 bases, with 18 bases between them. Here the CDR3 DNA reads TGTGCCAGCAGTTCAGTACGGGGGCGTTACTACGAGCAGTACTTC. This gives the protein CASSSVRGRYYEQYF. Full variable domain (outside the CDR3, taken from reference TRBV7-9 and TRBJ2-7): DTGVSQNPRHKITKRGQNVTFRCDPISEHNRLYWYRQTLGQGPEFLTYFQNEAQLEKSRLLSDRFSAERPKGSFSTLEIQRTEQGDSAMYLCASSSVRGRYYEQYFGPGTRLTVT.

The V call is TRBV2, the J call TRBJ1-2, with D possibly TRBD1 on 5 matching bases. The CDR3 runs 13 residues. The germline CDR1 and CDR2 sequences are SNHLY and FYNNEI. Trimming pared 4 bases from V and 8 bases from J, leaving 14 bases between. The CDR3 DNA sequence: TGTGCCAGCAGTGTGGGGCAGGGCCGGGGCTACACCTTC. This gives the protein CASSVGQGRGYTF.

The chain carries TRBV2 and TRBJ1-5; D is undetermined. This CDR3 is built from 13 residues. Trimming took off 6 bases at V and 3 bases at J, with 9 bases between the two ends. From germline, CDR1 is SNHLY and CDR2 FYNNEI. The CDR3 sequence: CASSPGLNQPQHF. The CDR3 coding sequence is TGTGCCAGCAGCCCCGGGCTCAATCAGCCCCAGCATTTT.

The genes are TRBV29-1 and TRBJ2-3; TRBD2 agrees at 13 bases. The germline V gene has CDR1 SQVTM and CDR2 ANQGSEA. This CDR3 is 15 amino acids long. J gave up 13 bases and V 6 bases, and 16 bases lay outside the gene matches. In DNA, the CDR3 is TGCAGCGTGAGACTAGCGGGGGGACTGAAGGTCAAGGAGTATTTT. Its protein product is CSVRLAGGLKVKEYF.

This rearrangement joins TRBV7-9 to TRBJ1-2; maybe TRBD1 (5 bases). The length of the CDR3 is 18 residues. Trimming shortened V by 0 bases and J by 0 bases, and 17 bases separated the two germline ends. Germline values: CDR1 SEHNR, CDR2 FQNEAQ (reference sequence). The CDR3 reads CASSLARTGLRPNYGYTF. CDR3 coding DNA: TGTGCCAGCAGCTTAGCGAGAACAGGACTCCGACCTAACTATGGCTACACCTTC.

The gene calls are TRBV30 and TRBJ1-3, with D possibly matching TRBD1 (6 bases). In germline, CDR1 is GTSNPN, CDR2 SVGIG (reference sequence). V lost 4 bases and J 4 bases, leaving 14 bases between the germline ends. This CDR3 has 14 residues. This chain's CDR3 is CAWNPTGPGNTIYF. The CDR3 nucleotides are TGTGCCTGGAATCCCACAGGGCCAGGAAACACCATATATTTT.

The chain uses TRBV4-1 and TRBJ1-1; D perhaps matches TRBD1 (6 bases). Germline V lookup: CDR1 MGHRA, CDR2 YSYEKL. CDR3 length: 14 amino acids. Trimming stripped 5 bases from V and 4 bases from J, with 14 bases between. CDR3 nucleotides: TGCGCCAGCAGCAAACAGGGCCCTAGCACTGAAGCTTTCTTT. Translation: CASSKQGPSTEAFF.

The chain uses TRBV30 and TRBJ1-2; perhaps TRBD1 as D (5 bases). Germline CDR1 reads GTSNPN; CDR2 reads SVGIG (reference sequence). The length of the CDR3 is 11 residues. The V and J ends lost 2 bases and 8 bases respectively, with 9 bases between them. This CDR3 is CAWSSGRGYTF. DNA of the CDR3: TGTGCCTGGAGTTCGGGGCGAGGCTACACCTTC.

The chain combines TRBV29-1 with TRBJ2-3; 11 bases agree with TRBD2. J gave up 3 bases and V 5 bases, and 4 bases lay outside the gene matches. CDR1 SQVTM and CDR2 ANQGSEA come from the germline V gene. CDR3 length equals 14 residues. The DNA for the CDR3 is TGCAGCGTTCAAAGACTAGCGGGGACAGATACGCAGTATTTT. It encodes CSVQRLAGTDTQYF.

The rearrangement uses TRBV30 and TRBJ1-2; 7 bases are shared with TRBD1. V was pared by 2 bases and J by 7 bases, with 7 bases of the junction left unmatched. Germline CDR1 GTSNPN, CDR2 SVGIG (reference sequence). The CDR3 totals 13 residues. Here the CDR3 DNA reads TGTGCCTGGAGTCGAACAGGGGAGGGTGGCTACACCTTC. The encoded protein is CAWSRTGEGGYTF.

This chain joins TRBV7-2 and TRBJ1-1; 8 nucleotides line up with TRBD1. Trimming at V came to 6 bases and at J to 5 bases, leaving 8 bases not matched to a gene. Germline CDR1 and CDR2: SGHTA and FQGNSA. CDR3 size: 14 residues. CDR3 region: CASRKQGGLTEAFF. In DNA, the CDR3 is TGTGCCAGCAGAAAACAGGGGGGGCTGACTGAAGCTTTCTTT. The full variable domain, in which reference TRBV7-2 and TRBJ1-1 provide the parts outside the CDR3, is GAGVSQSPSNKVTEKGKDVELRCDPISGHTALYWYRQSLGQGLEFLIYFQGNSAPDKSGLPSDRFSAERTGGSVSTLTIQRTQQEDSAVYLCASRKQGGLTEAFFGQGTRLTVV.

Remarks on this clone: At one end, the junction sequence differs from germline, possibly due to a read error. In DNA form, the CDR3 reads TGTGCCAGCTCACCAGAGAGGACAGGCCCCTCGGAATTC. The encoded protein is CASSPERTGPSEF. The chain combines TRBV18 with TRBJ2-7, with 7 bases matching TRBD1. The length of the CDR3 is 13 residues. Germline V CDR1 and CDR2: KGHSH, LQKENI.

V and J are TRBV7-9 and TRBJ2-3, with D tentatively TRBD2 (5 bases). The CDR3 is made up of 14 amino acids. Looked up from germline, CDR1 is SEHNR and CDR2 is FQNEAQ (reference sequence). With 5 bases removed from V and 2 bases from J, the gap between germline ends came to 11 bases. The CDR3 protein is CASSRGLPTDTQYF. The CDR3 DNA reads TGTGCCAGCAGCCGGGGTTTACCCACAGATACGCAGTATTTT.

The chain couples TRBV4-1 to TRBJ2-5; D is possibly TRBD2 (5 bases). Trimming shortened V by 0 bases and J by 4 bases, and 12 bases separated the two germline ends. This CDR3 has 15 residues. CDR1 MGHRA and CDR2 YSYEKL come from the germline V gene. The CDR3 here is CASSQDRGWGETQYF. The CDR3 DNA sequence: TGCGCCAGCAGCCAAGATAGAGGGTGGGGAGAGACCCAGTACTTC.

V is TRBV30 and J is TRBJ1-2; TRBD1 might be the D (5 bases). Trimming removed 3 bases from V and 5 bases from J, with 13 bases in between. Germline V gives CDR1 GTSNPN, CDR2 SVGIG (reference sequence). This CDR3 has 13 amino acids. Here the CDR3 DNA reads TGTGCCTGGAGCGAACTCAGGACATATGGCTACACCTTC. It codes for CAWSELRTYGYTF.

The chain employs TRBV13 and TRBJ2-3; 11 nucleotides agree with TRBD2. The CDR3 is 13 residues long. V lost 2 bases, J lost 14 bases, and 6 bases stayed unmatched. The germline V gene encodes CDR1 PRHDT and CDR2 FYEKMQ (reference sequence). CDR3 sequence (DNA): TGTGCCAGCAGCTTAAAACCGACTAGCGGGATGTATTTT. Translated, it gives CASSLKPTSGMYF.

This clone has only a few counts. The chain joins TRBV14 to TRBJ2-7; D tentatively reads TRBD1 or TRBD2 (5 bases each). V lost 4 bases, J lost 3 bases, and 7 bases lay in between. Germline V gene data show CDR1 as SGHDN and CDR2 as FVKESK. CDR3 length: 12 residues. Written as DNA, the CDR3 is TGTGCCAGCAGCCGGGACGGCTACGAGCAGTACTTC. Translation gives CASSRDGYEQYF.

The CDR3 DNA is TGTGCCAGCAGCTTTGGCCCAGAAGCCCTCCACTTT. Translation gives CASSFGPEALHF. This chain uses TRBV7-9 with TRBJ1-6, with D unclear. Germline-derived CDR1 and CDR2 are SEHNR and FQNEAQ (reference sequence). CDR3 size: 12 residues. Trimming stripped 3 bases from V and 14 bases from J, with 11 bases between.

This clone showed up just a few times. As DNA, the CDR3 is TGTGCCAGCAGCCCACCGACAGGGCCCTATGGCTACACCTTC. Amino acids: CASSPPTGPYGYTF. The V call is TRBV14, the J call TRBJ1-2; TRBD1 agrees at 7 bases. V lost 4 bases to trimming and J lost 4 bases; unmatched junction nucleotides: 6. Germline values: CDR1 SGHDN, CDR2 FVKESK. The CDR3 spans 14 residues. Variable domain in full (rest from reference TRBV14 and TRBJ1-2): EAGVTQFPSHSVIEKGQTVTLRCDPISGHDNLYWYRRVMGKEIKFLLHFVKESKQDESGMPNNRFLAERTGGTYSTLKVQPAELEDSGVYFCASSPPTGPYGYTFGSGTRLTVV.